These 2 T cell receptor beta chains were sequenced from one sample in a study of blood T cell repertoires in COVID-19. Using immunoSEQ multiplex PCR, the repertoire was profiled, and TCRdb retains in-frame clones only, with some absent. Of roughly 220,000 clones detected, about 86% appear once; the ten largest clones hold 3% to 4.5%. The sequenced sample was PBMCs or T cells enriched from blood (not recorded which). The receptor source for this set is a woman in her forties with acute COVID-19.

The CDR3 nucleotides read TGTGCCAGCAGCTTAGTTGTGTCTCGGACTAGCGGTTATTCCTACGAGCAGTACTTC. It encodes CASSLVVSRTSGYSYEQYF. The chain is built from TRBV7-9 and TRBJ2-7; 10 bases match TRBD2. Trimming took 1 base from V and 1 from J; bases not matched to a gene: 13. The CDR3 contains 19 residues. Germline assignment: CDR1 SEHNR and CDR2 FQNEAQ (reference sequence).

V and J are TRBV19 and TRBJ1-4; D is perhaps TRBD1 (6 bases). V lost 7 bases and J 6 bases, leaving 12 bases between the germline ends. Per germline, CDR1 LNHDA and CDR2 SQIVND (reference sequence). CDR3 length: 13 amino acids. CDR3 residues: CASKTYRDEKLFF. The CDR3 DNA reads as TGTGCCAGTAAGACCTACAGGGATGAAAAACTGTTTTTT.